Below are 29 T cell receptor beta chains sequenced from a single sample in a study of Ad26.COV2.S vaccination and SARS-CoV-2 variants. Clones were read by immunoSEQ multiplex PCR, and TCRdb kept only the in-frame ones, dropping some. In the table there are a few hundred thousand clones, around nine tenths of which are singletons. Treatment described: around 19 received Ad26.COV2.S at low or high dose, single or two shots; about 5 received placebo; per-sample allocation not given. Specimens were obtained on day 63 following the first vaccine or placebo injection. Here the sequenced sample was peripheral blood, taken in a trial of Ad26.COV2.S vaccine versus placebo. The source is a person between 18 and 60 years old who received the Ad26.COV2.S COVID-19 vaccine or a placebo.

The chain is built from TRBV6-1 and TRBJ2-5, with TRBD1 identical over 8 bases. The CDR3 totals 13 residues. V lost 3 bases, J lost 7 bases, and 4 bases stayed unmatched. Per germline, CDR1 MNHNS and CDR2 SASEGT. CDR3 sequence: CASSEDREVTQYF. CDR3 nucleotide sequence: TGTGCCAGCAGTGAGGACAGGGAAGTGACCCAGTACTTC.

This clone was observed a handful of times. This sequence joins TRBV11-1 and TRBJ2-1, with 8 bases aligning to TRBD2. The V gene's germline CDR1 is SGHAT and CDR2 FQDESV (reference sequence). The CDR3 totals 15 residues. J lost 6 bases, V lost 3 bases, and 7 bases had no gene match. The CDR3 loop reads CASSFRGLEFNEQFF. CDR3 nucleotide sequence: TGTGCCAGCAGCTTTCGGGGACTAGAGTTCAATGAGCAGTTCTTC. The full variable domain, its missing parts supplied by reference TRBV11-1 and TRBJ2-1, is EAEVAQSPRYKITEKSQAVAFWCDPISGHATLYWYRQILGQGPELLVQFQDESVVDDSQLPKDRFSAERLKGVDSTLKIQPAELGDSAMYLCASSFRGLEFNEQFFGPGTRLTVL.

The V call is TRBV13, the J call TRBJ2-5, with TRBD2 matching over 16 bases. CDR1 is PRHDT, CDR2 FYEKMQ, per germline (reference sequence). V lost 0 bases and J lost 13; bases outside the gene matches: 8. This CDR3 has 16 residues. CDR3 region: CASSLGAGTSGRAAYF. In DNA, the CDR3 is TGTGCCAGCAGCTTAGGCGCCGGGACTAGCGGGAGGGCCGCGTACTTC.

This chain connects TRBV7-8 to TRBJ1-1; 8 nucleotides match TRBD1. The CDR3 is 14 residues long. V was clipped by 6 bases and J by 1 base; unmatched bases: 4. Per germline, CDR1 SGHVS and CDR2 FQNEAQ. Here the CDR3 DNA reads TGTGCCAGCAGACCTGGACAGGGGAACACTGAAGCTTTCTTT. It encodes CASRPGQGNTEAFF. Variable domain in full (rest from reference TRBV7-8 and TRBJ1-1): GAGVSQSPRYKVAKRGQDVALRCDPISGHVSLFWYQQALGQGPEFLTYFQNEAQLDKSGLPSDRFFAERPEGSVSTLKIQRTQQEDSAVYLCASRPGQGNTEAFFGQGTRLTVV.

V gene TRBV5-1 combines with J gene TRBJ2-1; D is unclear. The length of the CDR3 is 13 residues. The germline CDR1 and CDR2 sequences are SGHRS and YFSETQ. Deletions cut 5 bases from V and 3 bases from J, with 9 bases between. This chain's CDR3 is CASSRGNYNEQFF. In DNA, the CDR3 is TGCGCCAGCAGTCGTGGGAACTACAATGAGCAGTTCTTC.

This chain's CDR3 is CASSLPSGSGYEQYF. In nucleotides, the CDR3 is TGTGCCAGCAGTTTACCTAGCGGGAGCGGATACGAGCAGTACTTC. The chain has TRBV28 and TRBJ2-7; 10 bases align to TRBD2. J gave up 4 bases and V 2 bases, and 5 bases lay outside the gene matches. Germline lookup yields CDR1 MDHEN and CDR2 SYDVKM. The CDR3 extends over 15 amino acids.

The chain carries TRBV5-1 and TRBJ2-2, with D uncertain. The length of the CDR3 is 16 residues. CDR1 SGHRS and CDR2 YFSETQ come from the germline V gene. V dropped 2 bases and J dropped 1 base, with 12 bases sitting between them. The CDR3 nucleotides read TGCGCCAGCAGCTTTAAAGGCGGATTGAACACCGGGGAGCTGTTTTTT. It translates to CASSFKGGLNTGELFF.

The rearrangement joins TRBV29-1 to TRBJ2-2; maybe TRBD1 (5 bases). V lost 7 bases and J 1 base, leaving 10 bases between the germline ends. Germline V gives CDR1 SQVTM, CDR2 ANQGSEA. The CDR3 has 13 residues. This chain's CDR3 is CSAGHVNTGELFF. The CDR3 coding sequence is TGCAGCGCTGGACATGTGAACACCGGGGAGCTGTTTTTT.

This clone was found once. The chain joins TRBV27 to TRBJ1-1, with TRBD1 as a possible D gene (6 bases). Trimming pared 2 bases from V and 7 bases from J, leaving 20 bases between. Germline V gene data show CDR1 as MNHEY and CDR2 as SMNVEV (reference sequence). The CDR3 is 16 amino acids. This CDR3 reads CASSLRGRGGPGEAFF. The CDR3 DNA reads TGTGCCAGCAGTTTAAGGGGAAGGGGGGGGCCTGGTGAAGCTTTCTTT.

The chain is built from TRBV4-1 and TRBJ1-2; tentatively, D is TRBD1 (5 bases). V shed 1 base and J shed 3 bases, with 18 bases lying between them. Germline CDR1 is MGHRA and CDR2 is YSYEKL. This CDR3 region has 17 residues. CDR3 coding DNA: TGCGCCAGCAGCCAAGGACCCCTTCTCAGGGTCGACTATGGCTACACCTTC. It specifies CASSQGPLLRVDYGYTF.

V usage is TRBV19 and J usage is TRBJ2-7; 9 positions agree with TRBD1. Germline loops: CDR1 LNHDA, CDR2 SQIVND (reference sequence). The CDR3 length is 14 residues. The V and J ends lost 6 bases and 5 bases, in that order; junction bases with no gene match: 8. DNA for the CDR3: TGTGCCAGTAGCAAGGGACAGGGATACCACGAGCAGTACTTC. It yields the protein CASSKGQGYHEQYF.

The V call is TRBV10-3, the J call TRBJ2-3, with D maybe TRBD1 (5 bases). Looked up from germline, CDR1 is ENHRY and CDR2 is SYGVKD. The ends were cut back, 2 bases at V and 0 bases at J, with 9 bases in the middle. The CDR3 totals 15 residues. The CDR3 loop is CAISEPQGSTDTQYF. For the CDR3, the DNA is TGTGCCATCAGTGAGCCCCAGGGTAGCACAGATACGCAGTATTTT.

The rearrangement joins TRBV6-5 to TRBJ2-7; TRBD1 agrees at 9 bases. J was trimmed by 0 bases and V by 8 bases; bases with no gene match: 2. CDR1 and CDR2 (germline): MNHEY, SVGAGI. The CDR3 runs to 13 residues. The DNA for the CDR3 is TGTGCCAGCTCGGGACAGGGCTCCTACGAGCAGTACTTC. Protein: CASSGQGSYEQYF.

The rearrangement links TRBV5-6 to TRBJ2-3; possible D gene TRBD2, 6 bases. The CDR3 length is 16 residues. Germline CDR1 is SGHDT and CDR2 is YYEEEE. Deletions cut 3 bases from V and 4 bases from J, with 18 bases between. Here the CDR3 reads CASSSIWGEDADTQYF. The CDR3 DNA follows: TGTGCCAGCAGCTCTATTTGGGGGGAGGATGCAGATACGCAGTATTTT.

The chain has TRBV11-1 and TRBJ2-5; D remains ambiguous. Germline CDR1 and CDR2: SGHAT and FQDESV (reference sequence). This CDR3 comprises 14 residues. With 0 bases removed from V and 0 bases from J, the gap between germline ends came to 5 bases. The CDR3 here is CASSLAGYQETQYF. Written as DNA, the CDR3 is TGTGCCAGCAGCTTAGCAGGTTACCAAGAGACCCAGTACTTC. The variable domain in full, completed from reference TRBV11-1 and TRBJ2-5, reads EAEVAQSPRYKITEKSQAVAFWCDPISGHATLYWYRQILGQGPELLVQFQDESVVDDSQLPKDRFSAERLKGVDSTLKIQPAELGDSAMYLCASSLAGYQETQYFGPGTRLLVL.

The rearrangement links TRBV7-2 to TRBJ1-2; 7 nucleotides line up with TRBD1. J was trimmed by 6 bases and V by 2 bases; bases with no gene match: 3. The CDR3 is 13 residues long. CDR1 is SGHTA, CDR2 FQGNSA, per germline. CDR3 sequence: CASSLRDSHGYTF. The CDR3 coding sequence is TGTGCCAGCAGCTTACGGGACAGCCATGGCTACACCTTC.

The chain employs TRBV4-2 and TRBJ2-3, with a weak D call TRBD1 (6 bases). Germline lookup yields CDR1 LGHNA and CDR2 YNFKEQ. This CDR3 region has 15 residues. V was trimmed by 5 bases and J by 2 bases, leaving 14 bases between them. The CDR3 is CASSSTGYYTDTQYF. For the CDR3, the DNA is TGTGCCAGCAGCTCGACAGGATATTACACAGATACGCAGTATTTT.

The DNA for the CDR3 is TGTGCCAGCAGTTACCGCGACAGGGGGCTAATTGGCAATCAGCCCCAGCATTTT. The encoded protein is CASSYRDRGLIGNQPQHF. The genes are TRBV6-2 or TRBV6-3 and TRBJ1-5; 10 nucleotides line up with TRBD1. Trimming removed 2 bases from V and 2 bases from J; junction bases left unmatched: 9. Germline CDR1 MNHEY, CDR2 SVGEGT. The CDR3 sequence is 18 residues long.

The chain uses TRBV7-9 and TRBJ1-1; TRBD1 is a possible D gene (6 bases). The CDR3 length is 17 residues. V shed 3 bases and J shed 1 base, with 18 bases lying between them. Germline V gene lookup returns CDR1 SEHNR and CDR2 FQNEAQ (reference sequence). Here the CDR3 reads CASSFSRPGGQNTEAFF. CDR3 in DNA: TGTGCCAGCAGCTTCTCCCGACCCGGGGGACAGAACACTGAAGCTTTCTTT.

This chain connects TRBV9 to TRBJ2-3, with D unresolved. Per the germline V gene, CDR1 is SGDLS and CDR2 is YYNGEE. V was trimmed by 3 bases and J by 3 bases, leaving 14 bases between them. The CDR3 contains 15 residues. The CDR3 DNA sequence: TGTGCCAGCAGCGCAGACACCCACAGAACAGATACGCAGTATTTT. Its translation is CASSADTHRTDTQYF.

This sequence joins TRBV5-4 and TRBJ1-2; D possibly corresponds to TRBD1 (5 bases). Per the germline V gene, CDR1 is SGHNT and CDR2 is YYREEE (reference sequence). The CDR3 sequence is 13 residues long. V was trimmed by 4 bases and J by 8 bases, leaving 15 bases between them. DNA for the CDR3: TGTGCCAGCAGCCACCGGGGGGGAAGAGGCTACACCTTC. It yields the protein CASSHRGGRGYTF. Based on the CDR3 plus reference TRBV5-4 and TRBJ1-2, the full variable domain is ETGVTQSPTHLIKTRGQQVTLRCSSQSGHNTVSWYQQALGQGPQFIFQYYREEENGRGNFPPRFSGLQFPNYSSELNVNALELDDSALYLCASSHRGGRGYTFGSGTRLTVV.

V usage is TRBV14 and J usage is TRBJ2-7; the match to TRBD2 covers 9 bases. From germline, CDR1 is SGHDN and CDR2 FVKESK. This CDR3 has 17 amino acids. The trim removed 0 bases at V and 5 bases at J, leaving 11 bases unmatched. CDR3 nucleotides: TGTGCCAGCAGCCAAGATGGGCTAGCGGGGACCCCCAACGAGCAGTACTTC. It encodes CASSQDGLAGTPNEQYF.

The chain recombines TRBV7-9 with TRBJ1-6; possibly TRBD1 for D (5 bases). Trimming shortened V by 5 bases and J by 10 bases, and 15 bases separated the two germline ends. This CDR3 comprises 14 residues. Germline V gene sequence: CDR1 SEHNR, CDR2 FQNEAQ (reference sequence). In DNA, the CDR3 is TGTGCCAGCAGCCTGGGGGTTAAGAGGTCACCCCTCCACTTT. It codes for CASSLGVKRSPLHF.

The V gene is TRBV5-5, the J gene TRBJ2-7, with 7 nucleotides matching TRBD2. Germline V gene lookup returns CDR1 SGHKS and CDR2 YYEKEE (reference sequence). V lost 2 bases, J lost 7 bases, and 15 bases stayed unmatched. The CDR3 spans 16 residues. CDR3 protein: CASSLTPGGSGGEQYF. CDR3 coding DNA: TGTGCCAGCAGCTTAACCCCGGGGGGTAGCGGAGGAGAGCAGTACTTC. Supplemented by reference TRBV5-5 and TRBJ2-7, the full variable domain reads DAGVTQSPTHLIKTRGQQVTLRCSPISGHKSVSWYQQVLGQGPQFIFQYYEKEERGRGNFPDRFSARQFPNYSSELNVNALLLGDSALYLCASSLTPGGSGGEQYFGPGTRLTVT.

The gene calls are TRBV29-1 and TRBJ2-1, with TRBD2 matching 7 bases. The J segment lost 1 base and the V segment lost 7 bases, leaving 7 bases of the junction unmatched. This CDR3 has 14 residues. Germline lookup yields CDR1 SQVTM and CDR2 ANQGSEA. The CDR3 sequence is CSGSQRESYNEQFF. For the CDR3, the DNA is TGCAGCGGATCACAGCGGGAATCCTACAATGAGCAGTTCTTC.

V gene TRBV21-1 combines with J gene TRBJ2-7. TRBV21-1 is annotated as a pseudogene. The CDR3 contains 10 residues. In nucleotides, the CDR3 is TGTGCCAGCAGCAAGGGCGAGCAGTACTTC. This encodes CASSKGEQYF.

This chain joins TRBV28 and TRBJ1-2, with TRBD1 matching over 7 bases. V lost 4 bases, J lost 4 bases, and 6 bases stayed unmatched. CDR1 is MDHEN, CDR2 SYDVKM, per germline. The CDR3 runs to 14 residues. CDR3: CASSYRGLGYGYTF. The CDR3 nucleotides are TGTGCCAGCAGTTACAGGGGCTTAGGCTATGGCTACACCTTC.

The chain has TRBV19 and TRBJ1-5; no reliable D call. Deletions cut 2 bases from V and 0 bases from J, with 8 bases between. The CDR3 totals 15 residues. From germline, CDR1 is LNHDA and CDR2 SQIVND (reference sequence). Written as DNA, the CDR3 is TGTGCCAGTAGTATACAGGTTTTTAGCAATCAGCCCCAGCATTTT. Translating gives CASSIQVFSNQPQHF.

The chain combines TRBV5-1 with TRBJ2-7, with D perhaps being TRBD1 or TRBD2 (5 bases each). Germline V gives CDR1 SGHRS, CDR2 YFSETQ. The CDR3 extends over 13 amino acids. V was trimmed by 0 bases and J by 5 bases, leaving 9 bases between them. The CDR3 DNA follows: TGCGCCAGCAGCTTGGGAGGGGCGAACGAGCAGTACTTC. Its translation: CASSLGGANEQYF.